The 32 T cell receptor beta chains presented below share a single source sample, sequenced in a study of blood T cell repertoires in COVID-19. Using immunoSEQ multiplex PCR, the repertoire was profiled, and TCRdb retains in-frame clones only, with some absent. The sample consists of some 220,000 clones, about nine tenths of them appearing once. Sequencing was done on a sample of PBMCs or T cells enriched from blood (not recorded which). These receptors all stem from a woman aged 50 to 65 in a cohort exposed to, infected with or recovered from COVID-19 (not recorded which).

On this clone itself: At the DNA level, this CDR3 is encoded by other sequences in the same sample as well. The chain links TRBV10-3 to TRBJ1-2; the D gene is possibly TRBD1 (6 bases). CDR1 is ENHRY and CDR2 is SYGVKD in the germline V gene. The V and J ends lost 3 bases and 8 bases respectively, with 10 bases between them. The CDR3 loop spans 12 amino acids. CDR3 sequence reads: CAISESRGGYTF. The CDR3 DNA sequence: TGTGCCATCAGTGAATCCAGGGGAGGCTACACCTTC.

This chain joins TRBV12-1 and TRBJ2-3; TRBD2 reflects the table's D call only, with no check against the DNA. TRBV12-1 is a recognized pseudogene. The length of the CDR3 is 22 residues. CDR3 loop: CASSFLGQRARLFPRLTDTQYF. CDR3 nucleotides: TGTGCCAGCAGCTTTTTAGGGCAGAGGGCCAGACTCTTCCCGCGACTCACAGATACGCAGTATTTT.

The V and J genes are TRBV6-6 and TRBJ1-2; TRBD1 might be the D (6 bases). V lost 5 bases and J 4 bases, leaving 17 bases between the germline ends. In germline, CDR1 is MNHNY, CDR2 SVGAGI (reference sequence). The CDR3 sequence is 15 residues long. In nucleotides, the CDR3 is TGTGCCAGCAGTCCGCCGGGAGGGACACCCTATGGCTACACCTTC. Residues: CASSPPGGTPYGYTF.

The rearrangement uses TRBV6-6 and TRBJ1-4; D remains unclear. The V end was cut by 1 base, the J end by 3 bases, with 12 bases between. The germline V gene has CDR1 MNHNY and CDR2 SVGAGI (reference sequence). The CDR3 loop spans 16 amino acids. The CDR3 sequence: CASSYYEGGPNEKLFF. Here the CDR3 DNA reads TGTGCCAGCAGTTACTACGAGGGAGGCCCTAATGAAAAACTGTTTTTT.

CDR3 in DNA: TGTGCCAGCTCAGGCATGGAGGTTTCACCCCTCCACTTT. This encodes CASSGMEVSPLHF. The V gene is TRBV18, the J gene TRBJ1-6; no clear D gene. The V end lost 5 bases, the J end lost 9 bases, and 11 bases lay between the germline ends. Germline CDR1 is KGHSH and CDR2 is LQKENI. The CDR3 is made up of 13 amino acids.

The rearrangement links TRBV9 to TRBJ2-3; 7 bases are a match to TRBD1. Germline lookup yields CDR1 SGDLS and CDR2 YYNGEE. J lost 4 bases, V lost 4 bases, and 6 bases had no gene match. CDR3 length: 14 amino acids. CDR3 protein: CASSNLQGPDTQYF. The CDR3 DNA is TGTGCCAGCAGCAACTTACAGGGGCCAGATACGCAGTATTTT.

CDR3 loop: CASSFTWAEPDTQYF. DNA for the CDR3: TGCGCCAGCAGCTTCACCTGGGCCGAACCAGATACGCAGTATTTT. V is TRBV5-1 and J is TRBJ2-3; D is uncertain. The CDR3 sequence is 15 residues long. The V gene's germline CDR1 is SGHRS and CDR2 YFSETQ. V shed 2 bases and J shed 4 bases, with 14 bases lying between them.

This clone has just a few counts. The V gene is TRBV6-2 or TRBV6-3, the J gene TRBJ2-1, with D maybe TRBD2 (6 bases). The CDR3 contains 15 residues. V dropped 4 bases and J dropped 0 bases, with 10 bases sitting between them. Germline-derived CDR1 and CDR2 are MNHEY and SVGEGT. The CDR3 DNA sequence: TGTGCCAGCAGTTCGCAGGGAGGCTCCTACAATGAGCAGTTCTTC. Its protein is CASSSQGGSYNEQFF.

Turning to this clone: Additional DNA sequences in this sample encode the identical CDR3. DNA for the CDR3: TGTGCCAGCAGTTTTGGCGGGGAAGAGACCCAGTACTTC. Residues: CASSFGGEETQYF. The genes are TRBV12-3 or TRBV12-4 and TRBJ2-5; a possible D gene is TRBD2 (6 bases). The CDR3 sequence is 13 residues long. The germline V and J ends were trimmed by 3 bases and 3 bases, with 8 bases remaining between them.

The chain carries TRBV28 and TRBJ2-5; TRBD2 might be the D (7 bases). The CDR3 is 14 residues long. V was cut by 8 bases and J by 5 bases, with 18 bases left in between. Germline-derived CDR1 and CDR2 are MDHEN and SYDVKM. CDR3 DNA: TGTGCCAGCTATTTAGGGGGGGCGGAGGAGACCCAGTACTTC. Translated: CASYLGGAEETQYF.

This chain uses TRBV30 with TRBJ2-7, with D possibly being TRBD1 (5 bases). CDR3 length: 13 residues. Trimming shortened V by 6 bases and J by 0 bases, and 12 bases separated the two germline ends. The V gene's germline CDR1 is GTSNPN and CDR2 SVGIG (reference sequence). CDR3 DNA: TGTGCCTGTCGCTCCAGGGTCTCCTACGAGCAGTACTTC. Translating gives CACRSRVSYEQYF.

V usage is TRBV12-3 or TRBV12-4 and J usage is TRBJ1-2, with a possible D match to TRBD1 (5 bases). The CDR3 has 13 amino acids. V lost 4 bases and J lost 2, with 8 bases in between. The DNA for the CDR3 is TGTGCCAGCAGTTCGACAGAAAACTATGGCTACACCTTC. It specifies CASSSTENYGYTF.

The chain has TRBV2 and TRBJ1-6; no firm D call. Germline assignment: CDR1 SNHLY and CDR2 FYNNEI. CDR3 length: 14 residues. Trimming took off 3 bases at V and 9 bases at J, with 12 bases between the two ends. The DNA of the CDR3 is TGTGCCAGCAGTGACGATCAGGTGCCTTCACCCCTCCACTTT. This translates into CASSDDQVPSPLHF. Drawing the rest from reference TRBV2 and TRBJ1-6, the complete variable domain is EPEVTQTPSHQVTQMGQEVILRCVPISNHLYFYWYRQILGQKVEFLVSFYNNEISEKSEIFDDQFSVERPDGSNFTLKIRSTKLEDSAMYFCASSDDQVPSPLHFGNGTRLTVT.

This chain connects TRBV5-1 to TRBJ2-3, with D tentatively TRBD1 (7 bases). V was pared by 3 bases and J by 2 bases, with 10 bases between. Per the germline V gene, CDR1 is SGHRS and CDR2 is YFSETQ. CDR3 length: 14 amino acids. The CDR3 DNA sequence: TGCGCCAGCAGCTCGGAGGGGGCCACAGATACGCAGTATTTT. Amino acids: CASSSEGATDTQYF. The whole variable domain, remainder taken from reference TRBV5-1 and TRBJ2-3, is KAGVTQTPRYLIKTRGQQVTLSCSPISGHRSVSWYQQTPGQGLQFLFEYFSETQRNKGNFPGRFSGRQFSNSRSEMNVSTLELGDSALYLCASSSEGATDTQYFGPGTRLTVL.

The chain joins TRBV9 to TRBJ1-4, with D unclear. Germline V gene sequence: CDR1 SGDLS, CDR2 YYNGEE. The germline V and J ends were trimmed by 0 bases and 4 bases, with 10 bases remaining between them. The CDR3 runs 15 residues. The CDR3 region is CASSVGRNRNEKLFF. The CDR3 region has the DNA TGTGCCAGCAGCGTAGGCAGGAACCGTAATGAAAAACTGTTTTTT.

V usage is TRBV9 and J usage is TRBJ2-7, with 9 bases lining up with TRBD2. Germline values: CDR1 SGDLS, CDR2 YYNGEE. V shed 2 bases and J 0 bases; nucleotides not matched to a gene: 12. CDR3 length: 18 amino acids. The CDR3 DNA reads as TGTGCCAGCAGCGTGGGGTTGGGAGCGCGGGGGGGCTCCTACGAGCAGTACTTC. It codes for CASSVGLGARGGSYEQYF.

This CDR3 reads CASTQGVIYGYTF. CDR3 DNA sequence: TGTGCCAGCACCCAGGGGGTAATCTATGGCTACACCTTC. The chain links TRBV5-6 to TRBJ1-2; 7 bases are a match to TRBD1. The germline V gene has CDR1 SGHDT and CDR2 YYEEEE. The CDR3 loop spans 13 amino acids. Unmatched junction bases numbered 6, after V lost 6 bases and J lost 4 bases.

V is TRBV7-2 and J is TRBJ1-1, with 8 bases that match TRBD1. The CDR3 sequence is 13 residues long. Germline values: CDR1 SGHTA, CDR2 FQGNSA. The J segment lost 6 bases and the V segment lost 11 bases, leaving 11 bases of the junction unmatched. CDR3 sequence (DNA): TGTGCCTCCAAGGACAGGGATATCTCTGAAGCTTTCTTT. This gives the protein CASKDRDISEAFF.

This rearrangement joins TRBV9 to TRBJ1-5; D remains unclear. CDR1 and CDR2 from the germline V gene are SGDLS and YYNGEE. The CDR3 spans 15 residues. Trimming took 2 bases from V and 2 from J, leaving 11 bases between them. The CDR3 region has the DNA TGTGCCAGCAGCGTTGGTGGGAGGCGCAATCAGCCCCAGCATTTT. It yields the protein CASSVGGRRNQPQHF.

The V gene is TRBV7-9, the J gene TRBJ1-1; perhaps TRBD1 as D (6 bases). The germline V gene encodes CDR1 SEHNR and CDR2 FQNEAQ (reference sequence). Trimming took 1 base from V and 7 from J, leaving 7 bases between them. This CDR3 is 12 amino acids long. CDR3: CASSLEQGEAFF. Here the CDR3 DNA reads TGTGCCAGCAGCTTAGAACAGGGTGAAGCTTTCTTT. Full variable domain (missing parts from reference TRBV7-9 and TRBJ1-1): DTGVSQNPRHKITKRGQNVTFRCDPISEHNRLYWYRQTLGQGPEFLTYFQNEAQLEKSRLLSDRFSAERPKGSFSTLEIQRTEQGDSAMYLCASSLEQGEAFFGQGTRLTVV.

The chain employs TRBV7-2 and TRBJ1-1; D remains unclear. The CDR3 consists of 14 residues. Germline-derived CDR1 and CDR2 are SGHTA and FQGNSA. Trimming left V 2 bases short and J 0 bases short, with 7 bases between. The CDR3 spells CASSLTPVNTEAFF. The DNA for the CDR3 is TGTGCCAGCAGCTTAACTCCGGTGAACACTGAAGCTTTCTTT.

The chain recombines TRBV9 with TRBJ2-1, with 13 nucleotides matching TRBD2. After removal of 1 base from V and 6 bases from J, the junction contained 10 bases not matched to a gene. Per germline, CDR1 SGDLS and CDR2 YYNGEE. This CDR3 has 18 residues. CDR3 bases: TGTGCCAGCAGCGTACCCACTAGCGGGGGGGACCCTTCCAATGAGCAGTTCTTC. Translated, it gives CASSVPTSGGDPSNEQFF.

The genes are TRBV7-6 and TRBJ1-1, with D perhaps TRBD1 (5 bases). Germline V gene data show CDR1 as SGHVS and CDR2 as FNYEAQ. V was cut by 5 bases and J by 5 bases, with 18 bases left in between. This CDR3 spans 15 amino acids. The CDR3 sequence is CASSAGSGGGTEAFF. In DNA, the CDR3 is TGTGCCAGCAGCGCGGGATCCGGGGGGGGAACTGAAGCTTTCTTT.

This clone was seen only a few times. CDR3 nucleotide sequence: TGCGCCAGCAGTAAAGGGGTTGGCTATGGCTACACCTTC. It codes for CASSKGVGYGYTF. The rearrangement links TRBV4-3 to TRBJ1-2; tentatively, D is TRBD1 (5 bases). The germline V and J ends were trimmed by 6 bases and 4 bases, with 12 bases remaining between them. CDR1 is LGHNA, CDR2 YSLEER, per germline. CDR3 size: 13 residues.

The chain is built from TRBV7-2 and TRBJ2-5, with 7 bases aligning to TRBD2. Trimming removed 1 base from V and 13 bases from J; junction bases left unmatched: 9. This CDR3 is built from 13 residues. The germline V gene encodes CDR1 SGHTA and CDR2 FQGNSA. Here the CDR3 reads CASSLEERGRPYF. The CDR3 DNA is TGTGCCAGCAGCTTAGAGGAGCGGGGTCGTCCGTACTTC. Together with reference TRBV7-2 and TRBJ2-5, the CDR3 gives the full variable domain: GAGVSQSPSNKVTEKGKDVELRCDPISGHTALYWYRQSLGQGLEFLIYFQGNSAPDKSGLPSDRFSAERTGGSVSTLTIQRTQQEDSAVYLCASSLEERGRPYFGPGTRLLVL.

The chain is built from TRBV7-6 and TRBJ2-6; 13 nucleotides match TRBD2. Germline V gene data show CDR1 as SGHVS and CDR2 as FNYEAQ. CDR3 length: 18 amino acids. The V and J ends lost 4 bases and 0 bases, in that order; junction bases with no gene match: 3. The CDR3 reads CASSSGLAGSSGANVLTF. The CDR3 DNA sequence: TGTGCCAGCAGCTCGGGACTAGCGGGGAGCTCTGGGGCCAACGTCCTGACTTTC. The complete variable domain, with remaining parts taken from reference TRBV7-6 and TRBJ2-6, reads GAGVSQSPRYKVTKRGQDVALRCDPISGHVSLYWYRQALGQGPEFLTYFNYEAQQDKSGLPNDRFSAERPEGSISTLTIQRTEQRDSAMYRCASSSGLAGSSGANVLTFGAGSRLTVL.

CDR3 sequence: CASSQGRRGNEQFF. The DNA of the CDR3 is TGCGCCAGCAGCCAAGGGCGCAGGGGCAATGAGCAGTTCTTC. The V call is TRBV4-3, the J call TRBJ2-1, with TRBD1 as a possible D gene (6 bases). Germline lookup yields CDR1 LGHNA and CDR2 YSLEER. Trimming removed 1 base from V and 6 bases from J, with 10 bases in between. The CDR3 spans 14 residues.

The chain combines TRBV4-2 with TRBJ1-4; tentatively, D is TRBD1 (6 bases). The V gene's germline CDR1 is LGHNA and CDR2 YNFKEQ. The V and J ends lost 2 bases and 4 bases respectively, with 8 bases between them. This CDR3 spans 14 amino acids. CDR3 coding DNA: TGTGCCAGCAGCCAAACAGGGATTAATGAAAAACTGTTTTTT. Its protein product is CASSQTGINEKLFF.

This clone was seen a handful of times. The chain combines TRBV7-2 with TRBJ2-3; D unresolved. Trimming took off 1 base at V and 3 bases at J, with 8 bases between the two ends. CDR1 is SGHTA and CDR2 is FQGNSA in the germline V gene. This CDR3 has 14 amino acids. The CDR3 protein is CASSLGPATDTQYF. The CDR3 DNA follows: TGTGCCAGCAGCTTAGGTCCAGCGACAGATACGCAGTATTTT.

As regards this clone: Other DNA sequences from this sample encode an identical CDR3 as well. The chain joins TRBV9 to TRBJ1-1, with 11 bases matching TRBD1. The CDR3 loop spans 14 amino acids. The V gene's germline CDR1 is SGDLS and CDR2 YYNGEE. V gave up 3 bases and J gave up 5 bases; unmatched junction bases: 3. CDR3 sequence (DNA): TGTGCCAGCAGCGCCGGACAGGGGGCTACTGAAGCTTTCTTT. As protein: CASSAGQGATEAFF.

The gene calls are TRBV6-5 and TRBJ2-5; TRBD1 aligns across 7 bases. This CDR3 comprises 16 residues. The germline CDR1 and CDR2 sequences are MNHEY and SVGAGI. J was trimmed by 2 bases and V by 2 bases; bases with no gene match: 8. The CDR3 sequence is CASSYRDRPEQETQYF. In DNA form, the CDR3 reads TGTGCCAGCAGTTACCGGGACAGACCCGAACAAGAGACCCAGTACTTC.

In regard to this clone: Sequence at one end of the junction differs from germline and may be a read error. The chain employs TRBV4-3 and TRBJ1-4, with D possibly matching TRBD1 (6 bases). Germline CDR1 reads LGHNA; CDR2 reads YSLEER. This CDR3 is built from 15 residues. CDR3 residues: CASSQAGTTNEKLFF. In DNA, the CDR3 is TGCGCCAGCAGCCAGGCCGGGACAACAAATGAAAAACTGTTTTTT.